These 26 T cell receptor beta chains share one sample of origin, sequenced in a study of beta chain features in type 1 diabetes. Expressed TCRB transcripts were sequenced because the isolated RNA had all been reverse transcribed beforehand. The table came from immunoSEQ multiplex PCR; TCRdb's copy has only in-frame clones and leaves some out. This sample has roughly 700,000 clones, with around 15% found just once. Findings of the study overall: There was a moderate but significant shortening of TCRB CDR3s in all four CD4+ subsets of Type 1 diabetes patients.

These TCRs' antigens remain unknown. The sequenced sample consisted of naive CD4+ T cells from blood. These receptors originate from a man aged 18 to 35 with type 1 diabetes.

This clone turned up a few times. This chain uses TRBV10-3 with TRBJ2-7; no clear D. V was cut by 2 bases and J by 2 bases, with 4 bases left in between. The germline V gene has CDR1 ENHRY and CDR2 SYGVKD. The CDR3 extends over 12 amino acids. CDR3 residues: CAISEAAYEQYF. The CDR3 nucleotides read TGTGCCATCAGTGAGGCAGCCTACGAGCAGTACTTC.

V is TRBV7-2 and J is TRBJ1-1; possibly TRBD1 for D (5 bases). Germline loops: CDR1 SGHTA, CDR2 FQGNSA. The CDR3 runs to 14 residues. Trimming cost V 5 bases and J 6 bases, with 16 bases left between them. CDR3 nucleotides: TGTGCCAGCAGCCCCGCGGGGCGAATCGCTGAAGCTTTCTTT. Residues: CASSPAGRIAEAFF.

V gene TRBV4-1 combines with J gene TRBJ2-5, with D possibly TRBD2 on 6 matching bases. CDR1 and CDR2 from the germline V gene are MGHRA and YSYEKL. The length of the CDR3 is 17 residues. V lost 0 bases, J lost 5 bases, and 19 bases lay in between. This chain's CDR3 is CASSQDRSPSVGETQYF. CDR3 coding DNA: TGCGCCAGCAGCCAAGACAGGTCCCCTAGCGTTGGCGAGACCCAGTACTTC.

This clone appeared a few times. The rearrangement uses TRBV29-1 and TRBJ2-1; D possibly matches TRBD1 or TRBD2 (5 bases each). CDR3 length equals 14 residues. Germline V gene data show CDR1 as SQVTM and CDR2 as ANQGSEA. V gave up 7 bases and J gave up 0 bases, with 13 bases separating them. In DNA, the CDR3 is TGCAGCGCCCGGGACGGTAGCTCCTACAATGAGCAGTTCTTC. Amino acids: CSARDGSSYNEQFF.

This clone was observed a few times. This rearrangement joins TRBV28 to TRBJ2-5; the D call may be TRBD1 or TRBD2 (5 bases each). The germline CDR1 and CDR2 sequences are MDHEN and SYDVKM. The CDR3 loop spans 13 amino acids. The V and J ends lost 8 bases and 5 bases respectively, with 15 bases between them. This CDR3 reads CASALGVLETQYF. As DNA, the CDR3 is TGTGCCAGCGCTCTGGGGGTGCTGGAGACCCAGTACTTC.

This clone was detected a few times. This chain uses TRBV15 with TRBJ2-3; 11 bases line up with TRBD1. The CDR3 is made up of 16 amino acids. The ends lost 5 bases at V and 2 bases at J; junction bases unmatched: 6. Germline CDR1 is LNHNV and CDR2 is YYDKDF (reference sequence). As DNA, the CDR3 is TGTGCCACCAGCCTGGACAGGGGGCCGTACACAGATACGCAGTATTTT. Translation: CATSLDRGPYTDTQYF.

The chain uses TRBV19 and TRBJ2-2; tentative D call: TRBD1 (6 bases). This CDR3 has 15 amino acids. V lost 5 bases to trimming and J lost 1 base, with 11 bases between them. From germline, CDR1 is LNHDA and CDR2 SQIVND (reference sequence). The CDR3 reads CASSFRGGNTGELFF. CDR3 bases: TGTGCCAGTAGTTTCCGAGGGGGGAACACCGGGGAGCTGTTTTTT. Variable domain in full (rest from reference TRBV19 and TRBJ2-2): DGGITQSPKYLFRKEGQNVTLSCEQNLNHDAMYWYRQDPGQGLRLIYYSQIVNDFQKGDIAEGYSVSREKKESFPLTVTSAQKNPTAFYLCASSFRGGNTGELFFGEGSRLTVL.

Notes on this clone: In the same sample, other DNA sequences code for this CDR3. This chain connects TRBV29-1 to TRBJ1-1, with 7 bases lining up with TRBD1. The germline V gene has CDR1 SQVTM and CDR2 ANQGSEA. The V and J ends lost 2 bases and 1 base, in that order; junction bases with no gene match: 1. This CDR3 contains 13 residues. The CDR3 loop reads CSVERQGNTEAFF. As DNA, the CDR3 is TGCAGCGTTGAAAGACAGGGGAACACTGAAGCTTTCTTT.

This clone was seen a handful of times. Other DNA sequences from this sample encode an identical CDR3 as well. This chain connects TRBV30 to TRBJ1-5; 9 bases map to TRBD1. Germline-derived CDR1 and CDR2 are GTSNPN and SVGIG (reference sequence). V dropped 1 base and J dropped 7; count of bases not matched to a gene: 2. This CDR3 is 13 amino acids long. CDR3 in amino acids: CAWSGQGEQPQHF. The CDR3 nucleotides read TGTGCCTGGAGTGGACAGGGGGAACAGCCCCAGCATTTT. Variable domain in full (rest from reference TRBV30 and TRBJ1-5): SQTIHQWPATLVQPVGSPLSLECTVEGTSNPNLYWYRQAAGRGLQLLFYSVGIGQISSEVPQNLSASRPQDRQFILSSKKLLLSDSGFYLCAWSGQGEQPQHFGDGTRLSIL.

The rearrangement uses TRBV10-3 and TRBJ2-3, with D tentatively TRBD1 or TRBD2 (7 bases each). The length of the CDR3 is 14 residues. Germline V CDR1 and CDR2: ENHRY, SYGVKD. V lost 11 bases to trimming and J lost 2 bases, with 17 bases between them. DNA for the CDR3: TGTGCCCTACGACAGGGAGGGGACACAGATACGCAGTATTTT. It codes for CALRQGGDTDTQYF.

The rearrangement uses TRBV18 and TRBJ2-2; tentatively, D is TRBD2 (5 bases). The CDR3 runs 16 residues. Germline V gene lookup returns CDR1 KGHSH and CDR2 LQKENI. The V end lost 0 bases, the J end lost 4 bases, and 12 bases lay between the germline ends. This CDR3 is CASSPPNKRSTGELFF. DNA for the CDR3: TGTGCCAGCTCACCACCAAACAAGCGGAGCACCGGGGAGCTGTTTTTT.

This clone was detected a few times. The chain couples TRBV6-5 to TRBJ2-5; a possible D gene is TRBD1 (5 bases). V was shortened by 2 bases and J by 5 bases, with 12 bases between the two germline ends. The CDR3 totals 14 residues. Germline CDR1 reads MNHEY; CDR2 reads SVGAGI. CDR3 in amino acids: CASSYVTGWETQYF. The CDR3 region has the DNA TGTGCCAGCAGTTACGTAACAGGATGGGAGACCCAGTACTTC.

The genes are TRBV19 and TRBJ1-5; D is ambiguous. Germline CDR1 and CDR2: LNHDA and SQIVND (reference sequence). Trimming shortened V by 3 bases and J by 3 bases, and 21 bases separated the two germline ends. The CDR3 sequence is 18 residues long. This CDR3 reads CASSISGSGFGLNQPQHF. The DNA of the CDR3 is TGTGCCAGTAGTATCTCGGGGTCCGGGTTTGGGCTCAATCAGCCCCAGCATTTT.

A few counts support this clone. V usage is TRBV6-5 and J usage is TRBJ2-1; D perhaps matches TRBD1 (5 bases). V gave up 0 bases and J gave up 10 bases, with 16 bases separating them. The germline V gene has CDR1 MNHEY and CDR2 SVGAGI. This CDR3 contains 15 residues. The CDR3 loop reads CASSYSGAATGEQFF. CDR3 in DNA: TGTGCCAGCAGTTACTCAGGGGCTGCCACCGGAGAGCAGTTCTTC.

The rearrangement uses TRBV27 and TRBJ2-2; weak D call: TRBD2 (5 bases). The V and J ends lost 1 base and 0 bases respectively, with 12 bases between them. Per germline, CDR1 MNHEY and CDR2 SMNVEV (reference sequence). The CDR3 is 17 amino acids. Written as DNA, the CDR3 is TGTGCCAGCAGTTTATACTCGGGGTGGTCGAACACCGGGGAGCTGTTTTTT. Its translation: CASSLYSGWSNTGELFF.

A few counts support this clone. The chain links TRBV28 to TRBJ2-3; D is perhaps TRBD2 (5 bases). The CDR3 totals 17 residues. Germline V gene sequence: CDR1 MDHEN, CDR2 SYDVKM. V lost 6 bases to trimming and J lost 0 bases, with 19 bases between them. CDR3 region: CASSIAWGLGSTDTQYF. DNA of the CDR3: TGTGCCAGCAGCATAGCGTGGGGTTTGGGGAGCACAGATACGCAGTATTTT.

This clone was seen a handful of times. The chain recombines TRBV5-6 with TRBJ2-7, with D tentatively TRBD1 (6 bases). Germline CDR1 and CDR2: SGHDT and YYEEEE. This CDR3 has 14 residues. Trimming removed 4 bases from V and 2 bases from J, with 13 bases in between. In nucleotides, the CDR3 is TGTGCCAGCAGCCTCACAGGGAGTGCCTACGAGCAGTACTTC. Translating gives CASSLTGSAYEQYF.

The rearrangement joins TRBV4-1 to TRBJ1-6; D is uncertain. The V gene lost 6 bases and the J gene lost 6 bases, with 15 bases spanning the gap. The CDR3 sequence is 15 residues long. CDR1 and CDR2 from the germline V gene are MGHRA and YSYEKL. This CDR3 reads CASRRGLIGNSPLHF. CDR3 DNA sequence: TGCGCCAGCAGGCGGGGTCTAATCGGTAATTCACCCCTCCACTTT.

This clone was observed a few times. CDR3 sequence (DNA): TGTGCCAGCAGCCGACTAGCGGGGGTGCACAATGAGCAGTTCTTC. It codes for CASSRLAGVHNEQFF. The rearrangement joins TRBV5-6 to TRBJ2-1; 12 bases are a match to TRBD2. Germline CDR1 is SGHDT and CDR2 is YYEEEE. V was clipped by 4 bases and J by 5 bases; unmatched bases: 4. The CDR3 runs 15 residues.

J is TRBJ1-1 and V is TRBV5-4; TRBD1 might be the D (6 bases). Per germline, CDR1 SGHNT and CDR2 YYREEE (reference sequence). V lost 4 bases and J 3 bases, leaving 13 bases between the germline ends. The CDR3 consists of 14 residues. CDR3 region: CASSHTQGYTEAFF. The CDR3 coding sequence is TGTGCCAGCAGCCACACACAGGGATACACTGAAGCTTTCTTT.

There are a few counts of this clone. The chain couples TRBV4-2 to TRBJ2-7; the D gene could be TRBD1 or TRBD2 (6 bases each). The V and J ends lost 4 bases and 7 bases respectively, with 14 bases between them. Germline CDR1 is LGHNA and CDR2 is YNFKEQ. This CDR3 has 13 residues. The CDR3 here is CASSREQGGEQYF. CDR3 DNA sequence: TGTGCCAGCAGCCGGGAACAGGGAGGTGAGCAGTACTTC.

The chain employs TRBV5-1 and TRBJ1-6; D is uncertain. The CDR3 length is 13 residues. The V gene lost 0 bases and the J gene lost 9 bases, with 7 bases spanning the gap. Germline V CDR1 and CDR2: SGHRS, YFSETQ. CDR3 DNA sequence: TGCGCCAGCAGCTTGGGCTCGGGTTCACCCCTCCACTTT. Translated, it gives CASSLGSGSPLHF.

This chain uses TRBV13 with TRBJ2-5, with a weak D call TRBD2 (7 bases). The CDR3 consists of 18 residues. Germline assignment: CDR1 PRHDT and CDR2 FYEKMQ (reference sequence). V gave up 5 bases and J gave up 2 bases, with 24 bases separating them. The CDR3, as DNA: TGTGCCAGCAGCACCCGAGGGAGGGATGCCGGACAGCAAGAGACCCAGTACTTC. As protein: CASSTRGRDAGQQETQYF. The full variable domain, rest sourced from reference TRBV13 and TRBJ2-5, is AAGVIQSPRHLIKEKRETATLKCYPIPRHDTVYWYQQGPGQDPQFLISFYEKMQSDKGSIPDRFSAQQFSDYHSELNMSSLELGDSALYFCASSTRGRDAGQQETQYFGPGTRLLVL.

There are a few counts of this clone. This chain joins TRBV7-2 and TRBJ2-2, with 9 bases that match TRBD1. CDR1 is SGHTA and CDR2 is FQGNSA in the germline V gene. The CDR3 is made up of 16 amino acids. The trim removed 5 bases at V and 2 bases at J, leaving 6 bases unmatched. The CDR3 DNA reads TGTGCCAGCAGCAGGACGACAGGGGGTAACACCGGGGAGCTGTTTTTT. Its protein is CASSRTTGGNTGELFF.

This clone occurred a few times. V is TRBV27 and J is TRBJ2-7; tentatively, D is TRBD1 (6 bases). V was clipped by 2 bases and J by 5 bases, with 10 bases between them. CDR1 and CDR2 (germline): MNHEY, SMNVEV (reference sequence). The CDR3 totals 13 residues. CDR3 nucleotides: TGTGCCAGCAGTTTAGCAGGGGTCAACGAGCAGTACTTC. Its translation: CASSLAGVNEQYF.

The chain combines TRBV19 with TRBJ1-4; D uncertain. The CDR3 runs to 11 residues. In germline, CDR1 is LNHDA, CDR2 SQIVND (reference sequence). Trimming removed 5 bases from V and 7 bases from J, with 5 bases in between. This CDR3 reads CASSGSEKLFF. The CDR3, as DNA: TGTGCCAGTAGTGGGAGTGAAAAACTGTTTTTT. Looking up the rest from reference TRBV19 and TRBJ1-4 gives the full variable domain: DGGITQSPKYLFRKEGQNVTLSCEQNLNHDAMYWYRQDPGQGLRLIYYSQIVNDFQKGDIAEGYSVSREKKESFPLTVTSAQKNPTAFYLCASSGSEKLFFGSGTQLSVL.